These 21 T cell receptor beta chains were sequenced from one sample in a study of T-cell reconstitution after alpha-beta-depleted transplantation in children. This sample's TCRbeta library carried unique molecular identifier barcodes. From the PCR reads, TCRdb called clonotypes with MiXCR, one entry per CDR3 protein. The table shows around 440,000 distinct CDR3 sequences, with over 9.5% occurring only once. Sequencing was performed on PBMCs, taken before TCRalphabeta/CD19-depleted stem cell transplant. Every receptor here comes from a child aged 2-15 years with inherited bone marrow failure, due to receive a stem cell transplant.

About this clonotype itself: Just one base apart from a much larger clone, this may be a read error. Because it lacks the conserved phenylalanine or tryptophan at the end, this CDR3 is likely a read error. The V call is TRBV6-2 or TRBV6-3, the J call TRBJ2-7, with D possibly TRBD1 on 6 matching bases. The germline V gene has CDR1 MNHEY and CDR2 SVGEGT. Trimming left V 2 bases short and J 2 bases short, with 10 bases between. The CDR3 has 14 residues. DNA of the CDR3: TGTGCCAGCAGTTACGCCGGGACACCCTACGAGCAGTACCTC. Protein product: CASSYAGTPYEQYL.

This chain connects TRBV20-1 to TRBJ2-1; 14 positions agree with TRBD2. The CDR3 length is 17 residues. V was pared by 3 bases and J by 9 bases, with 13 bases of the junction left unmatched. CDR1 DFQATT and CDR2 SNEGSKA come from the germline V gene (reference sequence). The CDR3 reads CSARGTPGLAGAGEQFF. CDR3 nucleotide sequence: TGCAGTGCTAGGGGCACCCCGGGACTAGCGGGAGCGGGTGAGCAGTTCTTC.

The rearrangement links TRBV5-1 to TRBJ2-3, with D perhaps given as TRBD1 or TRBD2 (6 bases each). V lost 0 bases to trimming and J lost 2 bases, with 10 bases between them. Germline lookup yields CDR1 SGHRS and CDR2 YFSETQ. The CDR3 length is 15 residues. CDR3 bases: TGCGCCAGCAGCTTGGAGGGGGGCCTCACAGATACGCAGTATTTT. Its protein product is CASSLEGGLTDTQYF.

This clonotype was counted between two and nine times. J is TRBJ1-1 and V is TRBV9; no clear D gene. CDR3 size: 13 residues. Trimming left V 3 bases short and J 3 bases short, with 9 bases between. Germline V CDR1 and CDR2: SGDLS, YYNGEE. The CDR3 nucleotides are TGTGCCAGCAGCGGGGTCGGGGACACTGAAGCTTTCTTT. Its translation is CASSGVGDTEAFF.

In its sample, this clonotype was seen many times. The CDR3 DNA sequence: TGCGCCAGCAGCCAATCCTCGGCGGGAGGTACAGATACGCAGTATTTT. Amino acids: CASSQSSAGGTDTQYF. The V and J genes are TRBV4-3 and TRBJ2-3, with 8 bases identical to TRBD2. CDR1 LGHNA and CDR2 YSLEER come from the germline V gene. J was trimmed by 3 bases and V by 2 bases; bases with no gene match: 7. The CDR3 has 16 residues.

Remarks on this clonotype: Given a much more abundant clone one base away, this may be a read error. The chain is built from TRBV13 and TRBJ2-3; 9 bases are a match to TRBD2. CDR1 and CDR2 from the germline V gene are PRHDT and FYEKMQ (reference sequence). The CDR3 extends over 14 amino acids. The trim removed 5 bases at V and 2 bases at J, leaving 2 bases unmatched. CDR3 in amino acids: CASSRTSDTDTQYF. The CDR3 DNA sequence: TGTGCCAGCAGCCGGACTAGCGACACAGATACGCAGTATTTT.

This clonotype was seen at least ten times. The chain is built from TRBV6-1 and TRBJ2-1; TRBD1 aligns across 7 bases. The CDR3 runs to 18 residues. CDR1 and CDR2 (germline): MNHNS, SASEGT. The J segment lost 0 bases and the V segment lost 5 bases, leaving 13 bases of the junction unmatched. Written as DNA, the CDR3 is TGTGCCAGCAGTCGCCGGCCAGGGGACAGCCGCTCCTACAATGAGCAGTTCTTC. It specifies CASSRRPGDSRSYNEQFF.

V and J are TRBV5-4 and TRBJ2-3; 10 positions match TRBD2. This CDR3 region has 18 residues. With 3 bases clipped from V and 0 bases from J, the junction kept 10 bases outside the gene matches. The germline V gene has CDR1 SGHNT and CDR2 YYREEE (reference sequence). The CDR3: CASSWLAGETTSTDTQYF. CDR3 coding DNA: TGTGCCAGCAGCTGGCTAGCGGGAGAGACAACTAGCACAGATACGCAGTATTTT.

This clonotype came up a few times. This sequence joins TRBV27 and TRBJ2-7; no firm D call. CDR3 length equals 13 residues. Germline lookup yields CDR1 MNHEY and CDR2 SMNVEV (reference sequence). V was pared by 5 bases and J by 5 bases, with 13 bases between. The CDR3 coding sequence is TGTGCCAGCAGTATCAAGGGTGCGAACGAGCAGTACTTC. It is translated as CASSIKGANEQYF.

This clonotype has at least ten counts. The CDR3 sequence is CASRRLAGEWETQYF. CDR3 in DNA: TGTGCCAGCAGGCGACTAGCGGGAGAGTGGGAGACCCAGTACTTC. The chain joins TRBV12-3 or TRBV12-4 to TRBJ2-5, with 12 bases that match TRBD2. The CDR3 loop spans 15 amino acids. V lost 6 bases to trimming and J lost 5 bases; unmatched junction nucleotides: 7.

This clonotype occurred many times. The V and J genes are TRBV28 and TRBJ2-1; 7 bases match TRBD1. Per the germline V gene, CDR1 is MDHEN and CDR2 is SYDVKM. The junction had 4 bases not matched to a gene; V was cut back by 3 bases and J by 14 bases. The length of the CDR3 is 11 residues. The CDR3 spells CASSFSGTEFF. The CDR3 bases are TGTGCCAGCAGTTTCTCCGGGACAGAGTTCTTC. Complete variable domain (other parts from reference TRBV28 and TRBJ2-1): DVKVTQSSRYLVKRTGEKVFLECVQDMDHENMFWYRQDPGLGLRLIYFSYDVKMKEKGDIPEGYSVSREKKERFSLILESASTNQTSMYLCASSFSGTEFFGPGTRLTVL.

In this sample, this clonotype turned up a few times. CDR3 residues: CASSLPAVTTGELFF. The DNA for the CDR3 is TGCGCCAGCAGCTTGCCAGCGGTAACCACCGGGGAGCTGTTTTTT. The V gene is TRBV5-1, the J gene TRBJ2-2; D is possibly TRBD2 (5 bases). V shed 1 base and J shed 4 bases, with 11 bases lying between them. This CDR3 has 15 amino acids. The germline CDR1 and CDR2 sequences are SGHRS and YFSETQ.

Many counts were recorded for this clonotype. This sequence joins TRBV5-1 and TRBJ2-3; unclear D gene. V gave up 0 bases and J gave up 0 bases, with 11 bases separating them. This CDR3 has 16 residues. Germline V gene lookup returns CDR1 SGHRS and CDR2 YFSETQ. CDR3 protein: CASSLGRVSSTDTQYF. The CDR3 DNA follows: TGCGCCAGCAGCTTGGGGAGAGTGAGTAGCACAGATACGCAGTATTTT.

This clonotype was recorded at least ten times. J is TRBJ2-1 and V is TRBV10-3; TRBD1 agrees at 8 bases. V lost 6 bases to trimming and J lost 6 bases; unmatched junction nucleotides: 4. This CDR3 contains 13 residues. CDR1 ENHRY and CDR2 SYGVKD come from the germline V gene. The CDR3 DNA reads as TGTGCCATCAGCCGGGACAGGATCAATGAGCAGTTCTTC. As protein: CAISRDRINEQFF.

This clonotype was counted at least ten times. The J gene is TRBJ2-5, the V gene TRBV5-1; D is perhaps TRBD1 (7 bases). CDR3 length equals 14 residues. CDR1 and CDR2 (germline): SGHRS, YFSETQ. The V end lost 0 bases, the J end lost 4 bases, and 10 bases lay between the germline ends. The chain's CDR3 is CASSLGQGGETQYF. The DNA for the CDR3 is TGCGCCAGCAGCTTGGGACAGGGAGGAGAGACCCAGTACTTC.

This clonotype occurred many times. The CDR3 protein is CAISKGKKTWISNTEAFF. For the CDR3, the DNA is TGTGCCATCAGCAAAGGGAAGAAAACTTGGATCTCGAACACTGAAGCTTTCTTT. The V and J genes are TRBV10-3 and TRBJ1-1; D is unresolved. The V gene's germline CDR1 is ENHRY and CDR2 SYGVKD. This CDR3 spans 18 amino acids. Trimming shortened V by 6 bases and J by 1 base, and 24 bases separated the two germline ends.

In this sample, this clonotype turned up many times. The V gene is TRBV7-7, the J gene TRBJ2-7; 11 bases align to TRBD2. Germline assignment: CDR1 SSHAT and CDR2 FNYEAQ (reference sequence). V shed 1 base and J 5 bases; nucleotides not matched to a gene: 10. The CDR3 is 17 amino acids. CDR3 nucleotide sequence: TGTGCCAGCAGCTTAGAACTAGCGGGAGTCGTCGGGGACGAGCAGTACTTC. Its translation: CASSLELAGVVGDEQYF.

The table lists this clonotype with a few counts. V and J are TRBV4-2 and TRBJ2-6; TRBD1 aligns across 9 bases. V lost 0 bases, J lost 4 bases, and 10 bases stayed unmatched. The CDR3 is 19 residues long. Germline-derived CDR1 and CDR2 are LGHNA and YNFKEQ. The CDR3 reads CASSQEAPQGAWGANVLTF. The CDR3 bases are TGTGCCAGCAGCCAAGAAGCCCCACAGGGGGCGTGGGGGGCCAACGTCCTGACTTTC.

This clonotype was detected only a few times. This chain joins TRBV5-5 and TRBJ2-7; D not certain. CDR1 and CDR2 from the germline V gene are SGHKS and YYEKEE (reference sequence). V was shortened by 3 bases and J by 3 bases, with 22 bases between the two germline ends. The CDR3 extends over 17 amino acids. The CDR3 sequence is CASSSHIPQVGYYEQYF. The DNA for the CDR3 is TGTGCCAGCAGCTCACATATACCGCAGGTGGGTTACTACGAGCAGTACTTC.

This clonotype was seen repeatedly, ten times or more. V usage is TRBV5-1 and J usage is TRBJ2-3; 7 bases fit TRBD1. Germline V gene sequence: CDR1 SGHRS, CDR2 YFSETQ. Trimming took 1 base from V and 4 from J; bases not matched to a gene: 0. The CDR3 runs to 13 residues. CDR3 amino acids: CASSLTGADTQYF. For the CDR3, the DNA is TGCGCCAGCAGCTTGACAGGGGCAGATACGCAGTATTTT.

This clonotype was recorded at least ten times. The CDR3 spells CASSLVVTGGGDTQYF. For the CDR3, the DNA is TGCGCCAGCAGCTTGGTGGTGACAGGGGGAGGAGATACGCAGTATTTT. The chain carries TRBV5-1 and TRBJ2-3, with TRBD1 matching 9 bases. The CDR3 length is 16 residues. Germline CDR1 SGHRS, CDR2 YFSETQ. V dropped 0 bases and J dropped 5; count of bases not matched to a gene: 7. Variable domain in full (rest from reference TRBV5-1 and TRBJ2-3): KAGVTQTPRYLIKTRGQQVTLSCSPISGHRSVSWYQQTPGQGLQFLFEYFSETQRNKGNFPGRFSGRQFSNSRSEMNVSTLELGDSALYLCASSLVVTGGGDTQYFGPGTRLTVL.